This T cell receptor (beta chain) was found in a study of OX40 agonist ivuxolimab in advanced cancers. At baseline, cycle 4 day 1, and cycle 7 day 1, blood was sampled. This clone is categorized as medium-sized. The antigen is not known. The table came from immunoSEQ multiplex PCR; TCRdb's copy has only in-frame clones and leaves some out. The sample has around 58,000 clones, about 86% seen once. Study-wide points: Partial responders at 0.1-3.0 mg/kg had among the lowest clonal expansion. Antigen specificity remained undetermined for the expanded peripheral T cells.

Germline CDR1 and CDR2: MNHEY and SVGAGI. V gave up 5 bases and J gave up 8 bases, with 10 bases separating them. The CDR3 totals 12 residues. The TCR comes from an adult with an advanced solid tumor such as melanoma, head and neck, liver or kidney cancer. J is TRBJ1-3 and V is TRBV6-5; no clear D gene. The sample in question was CD4+ or CD8+ T cells sorted from blood, obtained in a trial of the OX40 agonist ivuxolimab. CDR3 bases: TGTGCCAGCAGTACGGGTGAAGACACCATATATTTT. It yields the protein CASSTGEDTIYF.